What follows describes a single T cell receptor beta chain. Its target is unknown. This specimen belongs to a study of blood T cells in healthy people across ages. Study-level points and caveats: Not knowing donor CMV status may have confounded expanded clonotype changes.

Trimming removed 7 bases from V and 2 bases from J, with 8 bases in between. This CDR3 comprises 12 residues. Germline CDR1 and CDR2: MNHEY and SVGEGT. For the second PCR, which ran for about 6 to 11 cycles, a sample-barcoded 5' primer and a J-beta primer mix were used. TCRdb re-called the 5' RACE reads with MiXCR, one entry per CDR3 protein. The sample has 650,000 to 950,000 distinct CDR3 sequences; under 45% are singletons. The sequencing input was blood. This receptor was identified in a man aged 60-69 years in good health. This chain joins TRBV6-2 or TRBV6-3 and TRBJ1-2, with D perhaps TRBD1 (5 bases). The CDR3 loop reads CASKAGNYGYTF. The DNA for the CDR3 is TGTGCCAGCAAGGCAGGGAACTATGGCTACACCTTC.